Listed below are T cell receptor beta chains from one sample, sequenced in a study of cytomegalovirus exposure and HLA in healthy donors. Only in-frame clones appear in the TCRdb table, and some are missing; sequencing was by immunoSEQ multiplex PCR. The data contain some 210,000 clones, around 87% of them seen just once; the ten biggest clones take up 1.3%. Source material: PBMCs. The receptors shown here come from a man under 40 in good health and CMV-seronegative. Each CDR3 is given with its conserved first and last residue. The order of the fields is V gene, D gene, clone size, J gene, CDR3 protein, CDR3 DNA. The D gene is left open where the match is weak. Clone size is stated in some rows and not others, as once, few, many or a class when expanded.

>TRBV27|.|few|TRBJ2-5
CASSFSRLPQETQYF
TGTGCCAGCAGTTTTAGTAGACTTCCTCAAGAGACCCAGTACTTC
>TRBV19|.|.|TRBJ1-6
CASSISGGSPLHF
TGTGCCAGTAGTATATCCGGCGGTTCACCCCTCCACTTT
>TRBV4-2|TRBD2|.|TRBJ2-7
CASSQATSGGAYEQYF
TGTGCCAGCAGCCAGGCGACTAGCGGGGGAGCTTACGAGCAGTACTTC
>TRBV5-6|TRBD1|.|TRBJ2-3
CASSSIADRGFPDTQYF
TGTGCCAGCAGCTCGATAGCGGACAGGGGCTTTCCAGATACGCAGTATTTT
>TRBV9|TRBD2|.|TRBJ2-1
CASSLELAAYNEQFF
TGTGCCAGCAGCCTTGAACTAGCGGCGTACAATGAGCAGTTCTTC
>TRBV28|.|once|TRBJ1-6
CASSLGAGYNSPLHF
TGTGCCAGCAGTTTAGGGGCGGGATATAATTCACCCCTCCACTTT
>TRBV7-2|TRBD2|.|TRBJ2-1
CASSKGLAGYNEQFF
TGTGCCAGCAGTAAGGGACTAGCGGGTTACAATGAGCAGTTCTTC
>TRBV28|TRBD2|.|TRBJ2-2
CASSLILAGGQTGELFF
TGTGCCAGCAGTTTGATCTTAGCGGGGGGGCAGACCGGGGAGCTGTTTTTT
>TRBV7-9|TRBD2|.|TRBJ2-3
CASTPKAGEPTDTQYF
TGTGCCAGCACCCCAAAAGCGGGGGAGCCCACAGATACGCAGTATTTT
>TRBV4-3|.|once|TRBJ2-5
CASSQGRGSETQYF
TGCGCCAGCAGCCAGGGCAGGGGATCGGAGACCCAGTACTTC
>TRBV28|.|.|TRBJ2-5
CASSPGLEFLETQYF
TGTGCCAGCAGTCCCGGACTCGAGTTCTTGGAGACCCAGTACTTC
>TRBV29-1|.|.|TRBJ2-7
CSVVSDEQYF
TGCAGCGTAGTATCGGACGAGCAGTACTTC
>TRBV10-3|.|.|TRBJ2-5
CAITDPQGGLQGAFQETQYF
TGTGCCATCACCGACCCCCAAGGAGGTCTTCAAGGAGCATTTCAAGAGACCCAGTACTTC